The 31 T cell receptor beta chains below were found in one sample sequenced in a study of post-analysis software for immune sequencing data. Broader study findings: With TRBV5-6, TRBV5-1 and TRBV20-1 included, 4 or 5 TRBV segments were more frequent in patients than in controls.

TCR beta libraries were prepared from cDNA with unique molecular identifiers. TCRdb used MiXCR to reprocess the PCR reads, holding one entry per CDR3 protein. The sample includes about 820,000 distinct CDR3 sequences, roughly half seen only once; the top ten take approximately 4.4%. These receptors have no known antigen. Sample: blood. These receptors all come from a girl aged 5-17 years with multiple sclerosis.

This clonotype was picked up a small number of times. This rearrangement joins TRBV9 to TRBJ2-3; D ambiguous. V lost 0 bases and J lost 1, with 9 bases in between. The germline V gene encodes CDR1 SGDLS and CDR2 YYNGEE. This CDR3 comprises 15 residues. The CDR3 nucleotides read TGTGCCAGCAGCGTAGTGGACGTGCGCACAGATACGCAGTATTTT. Its translation: CASSVVDVRTDTQYF.

The V call is TRBV20-1, the J call TRBJ2-7; 10 bases are a match to TRBD2. The J call may be mistaken, given a closer DNA end match to TRBJ2-1. There are 14 residues in the CDR3. Germline V lookup: CDR1 DFQATT, CDR2 SNEGSKA (reference sequence). The CDR3 here is CSARRVAGGYEQFF. CDR3 nucleotide sequence: TGCAGTGCTAGAAGGGTAGCGGGAGGATATGAGCAGTTCTTC.

This clonotype occurred a few times. The genes are TRBV4-1 and TRBJ2-3; D unresolved. Trimming took 1 base from V and 5 from J, leaving 10 bases between them. The CDR3 length is 14 residues. Germline-derived CDR1 and CDR2 are MGHRA and YSYEKL. The DNA for the CDR3 is TGCGCCAGCAGCCAAGTGGGTATCGTAGATACGCAGTATTTT. Its protein product is CASSQVGIVDTQYF.

This clonotype was seen only once. The gene calls are TRBV4-1 and TRBJ2-7, with 7 positions matching TRBD1. Germline-derived CDR1 and CDR2 are MGHRA and YSYEKL. Trimming cost V 2 bases and J 0 bases; bases outside gene matches: 7. This CDR3 is 16 amino acids long. DNA of the CDR3: TGCGCCAGCAGCCAATGGGGGCAGGGGGACTCCTACGAGCAGTACTTC. Encoded protein: CASSQWGQGDSYEQYF.

V is TRBV15 and J is TRBJ2-5, with a tentative D call TRBD1 (6 bases). The DNA end favors TRBJ2-7, so the J call may be wrong. The CDR3 runs to 15 residues. Germline V lookup: CDR1 LNHNV, CDR2 YYDKDF (reference sequence). CDR3 nucleotide sequence: TGTGCCACCAGCAGAGTAAGGACAGTGCCCTACGAGCAGTACTTC. Translation: CATSRVRTVPYEQYF.

The chain links TRBV6-5 to TRBJ2-1; D may be TRBD1 or TRBD2 (5 bases each). V was cut by 2 bases and J by 0 bases, with 8 bases left in between. In germline, CDR1 is MNHEY, CDR2 SVGAGI. The length of the CDR3 is 15 residues. The CDR3 DNA is TGTGCCAGCAGTTACGGGGGATTCTCCTACAATGAGCAGTTCTTC. Protein: CASSYGGFSYNEQFF.

This sequence joins TRBV7-6 and TRBJ2-5; D is unclear. This CDR3 has 15 residues. The V gene's germline CDR1 is SGHVS and CDR2 FNYEAQ. Trimming shortened V by 4 bases and J by 4 bases, and 16 bases separated the two germline ends. DNA for the CDR3: TGTGCCAGCAGCTACGATTCGACCGGTGGAGAGACCCAGTACTTC. This gives the protein CASSYDSTGGETQYF.

The gene calls are TRBV20-1 and TRBJ2-5, with 9 bases that match TRBD2. The J call may be in error: the DNA end matches TRBJ2-7 better. Germline-derived CDR1 and CDR2 are DFQATT and SNEGSKA (reference sequence). The CDR3 consists of 13 residues. CDR3 loop: CSAYLAGKDEQYF. The CDR3 coding sequence is TGCAGTGCTTATCTAGCGGGAAAGGACGAGCAGTACTTC.

Concerning this clonotype itself: Relative to the germline gene, one junction end is altered; a read error may explain this. The chain uses TRBV29-1 and TRBJ2-1; 12 bases agree with TRBD1. Germline V gene data show CDR1 as SQVTM and CDR2 as ANQGSEA. The CDR3 is 15 residues long. CDR3 nucleotides: TGCAGCGCTGGGCCCGGGACAGGGGGCCGGAATGGGCAGTTCTTC. Protein sequence: CSAGPGTGGRNGQFF.

The chain carries TRBV20-1 and TRBJ1-5; D is unresolved. V shed 0 bases and J shed 2 bases, with 11 bases lying between them. The CDR3 consists of 15 residues. Germline V gene lookup returns CDR1 DFQATT and CDR2 SNEGSKA (reference sequence). The CDR3 loop is CSARDVSGGNQPQHF. CDR3 nucleotide sequence: TGCAGTGCTAGAGATGTTTCCGGGGGCAATCAGCCCCAGCATTTT.

The chain is built from TRBV5-1 and TRBJ2-4; 7 nucleotides agree with TRBD1. The DNA matches TRBJ2-7 better at its end, which makes the J call doubtful. Germline values: CDR1 SGHRS, CDR2 YFSETQ. The CDR3 covers 16 residues. Here the CDR3 DNA reads TGCGCCAGCAGCTTGGGACAGGGTGGGCTATGGTACGAGCAGTACTTC. It encodes CASSLGQGGLWYEQYF.

The gene calls are TRBV7-2 and TRBJ2-4, with 10 bases fitting TRBD2. TRBJ2-7 explains the end of the DNA better; the J call may be wrong. CDR1 is SGHTA and CDR2 is FQGNSA in the germline V gene. CDR3 size: 16 residues. This CDR3 reads CASSPEASGRSYEQYF. CDR3 bases: TGTGCCAGCAGCCCCGAGGCTAGCGGGAGAAGTTACGAGCAGTACTTC.

This clonotype was seen a few times. The chain employs TRBV29-1 and TRBJ1-2; 8 bases match TRBD1. V lost 7 bases, J lost 0 bases, and 4 bases stayed unmatched. The germline V gene has CDR1 SQVTM and CDR2 ANQGSEA. CDR3 length equals 13 residues. The CDR3 DNA is TGCAGCGACCGGGACAGGTCTAACTATGGCTACACCTTC. It codes for CSDRDRSNYGYTF.

The chain carries TRBV29-1 and TRBJ2-4, with 13 bases lining up with TRBD2. The J call may be mistaken, given a closer DNA end match to TRBJ2-7. CDR3 length: 15 amino acids. Germline-derived CDR1 and CDR2 are SQVTM and ANQGSEA. The DNA for the CDR3 is TGCAGCGTTGATAGGACTAGCGGGGGCGGATACGAGCAGTACTTC. Its translation: CSVDRTSGGGYEQYF.

V and J are TRBV7-2 and TRBJ2-7; 7 nucleotides line up with TRBD1. The CDR3 consists of 17 residues. The V gene's germline CDR1 is SGHTA and CDR2 FQGNSA. The V gene end was trimmed by 5 bases and the J gene end by 3 bases; junction bases not matched to a gene: 16. The CDR3 here is CASSPWPGTATLYEQYF. In DNA form, the CDR3 reads TGTGCCAGCAGCCCGTGGCCAGGGACAGCTACCCTCTACGAGCAGTACTTC.

The chain combines TRBV12-3 or TRBV12-4 with TRBJ1-2; tentative D call: TRBD1 (6 bases). V lost 6 bases to trimming and J lost 1 base, with 9 bases between them. This CDR3 has 13 amino acids. As DNA, the CDR3 is TGTGCCAGCAGGGACAGACTTAACTATGGCTACACCTTC. Residues: CASRDRLNYGYTF.

This chain connects TRBV5-1 to TRBJ1-1, with TRBD1 matching over 9 bases. The CDR3 sequence is 15 residues long. Germline V gene data show CDR1 as SGHRS and CDR2 as YFSETQ. Trimming removed 8 bases from V and 0 bases from J; junction bases left unmatched: 8. CDR3 region: CASTQGDRVNTEAFF. As DNA, the CDR3 is TGCGCCAGTACGCAGGGGGACAGGGTGAACACTGAAGCTTTCTTT. Drawing the rest from reference TRBV5-1 and TRBJ1-1, the complete variable domain is KAGVTQTPRYLIKTRGQQVTLSCSPISGHRSVSWYQQTPGQGLQFLFEYFSETQRNKGNFPGRFSGRQFSNSRSEMNVSTLELGDSALYLCASTQGDRVNTEAFFGQGTRLTVV.

The chain combines TRBV20-1 with TRBJ2-5, with D possibly being TRBD1 or TRBD2 (6 bases each). The CDR3 consists of 13 residues. V gave up 2 bases and J gave up 7 bases, with 14 bases separating them. Looked up from germline, CDR1 is DFQATT and CDR2 is SNEGSKA (reference sequence). CDR3 in amino acids: CSARTTGAATQYF. Written as DNA, the CDR3 is TGCAGTGCTAGAACGACGGGGGCAGCGACCCAGTACTTC.

V is TRBV21-1 and J is TRBJ2-1; the table's D call TRBD1 went unverified against the DNA. TRBV21-1 is listed as a pseudogene. This CDR3 contains 17 residues. Here the CDR3 DNA reads TGTGCCAGCAGCAAAATGGAACCGAGGGACGGAGACAATGAGCAGTTCTTC. Translating gives CASSKMEPRDGDNEQFF.

The chain is built from TRBV7-3 and TRBJ2-1, with TRBD2 matching 9 bases. V shed 2 bases and J 10 bases; nucleotides not matched to a gene: 6. The CDR3 contains 14 residues. Germline CDR1 SGHTA, CDR2 FQGTGA. As DNA, the CDR3 is TGTGCCAGCAGCTTAGCGGGAGGGCCGTTAGAGCAGTTCTTC. Protein: CASSLAGGPLEQFF.

The DNA for the CDR3 is TGTGCCAGCAGTGAAGCGGGCTGGGAGACCCAGTACTTC. Protein product: CASSEAGWETQYF. The chain links TRBV6-1 to TRBJ2-5; no clear D gene. The CDR3 length is 13 residues. Germline CDR1 is MNHNS and CDR2 is SASEGT. Trimming left V 0 bases short and J 5 bases short, with 7 bases between.

This clonotype was seen a handful of times. The chain couples TRBV6-6 to TRBJ2-1; D uncertain. Looked up from germline, CDR1 is MNHNY and CDR2 is SVGAGI (reference sequence). The length of the CDR3 is 16 residues. V lost 2 bases and J lost 2, with 13 bases in between. CDR3 in amino acids: CASSYPTQRAYNEQFF. The CDR3 DNA is TGTGCCAGCAGTTACCCGACCCAGCGCGCCTACAATGAGCAGTTCTTC.

This sequence joins TRBV29-1 and TRBJ1-1; no clear D gene. This CDR3 is 14 amino acids long. The V end was cut by 4 bases, the J end by 4 bases, with 16 bases between. CDR1 SQVTM and CDR2 ANQGSEA come from the germline V gene. Here the CDR3 reads CSVAGLLGTTEAFF. The CDR3 nucleotides are TGCAGCGTTGCTGGTCTTTTGGGAACCACTGAAGCTTTCTTT.

This clonotype was detected only a few times. DNA of the CDR3: TGCAGCGTTGTGGGCCGGGAGGCATACAATGAGCAGTTCTTC. Its translation: CSVVGREAYNEQFF. The V gene is TRBV29-1, the J gene TRBJ2-1, with 7 bases aligning to TRBD2. CDR1 is SQVTM, CDR2 ANQGSEA, per germline. This CDR3 region has 14 residues. V was clipped by 4 bases and J by 4 bases; unmatched bases: 7.

The rearrangement joins TRBV6-5 to TRBJ1-6, with a tentative D call TRBD1 (5 bases). Germline CDR1 is MNHEY and CDR2 is SVGAGI. Trimming removed 10 bases from V and 0 bases from J, with 13 bases in between. This CDR3 is 15 amino acids long. The CDR3 protein is CATRDSSSYNSPLHF. As DNA, the CDR3 is TGTGCCACCAGGGATTCGAGCTCCTATAATTCACCCCTCCACTTT.

The chain is built from TRBV12-3 or TRBV12-4 and TRBJ2-3; 8 nucleotides match TRBD1. The CDR3 length is 14 residues. Trimming cost V 7 bases and J 4 bases; bases outside gene matches: 7. As DNA, the CDR3 is TGTGCCAGCAAAGGAAGGACAGGGCCAGATACGCAGTATTTT. This translates into CASKGRTGPDTQYF.

This clonotype has just one count. V and J are TRBV15 and TRBJ2-7, with TRBD1 as a possible D gene (6 bases). Germline CDR1 LNHNV, CDR2 YYDKDF (reference sequence). The CDR3 is 13 residues long. Trimming stripped 5 bases from V and 3 bases from J, with 11 bases between. The CDR3 DNA is TGTGCCACCAGCCCGGGACACGGCTACGAGCAGTACTTC. It codes for CATSPGHGYEQYF.

V is TRBV5-1 and J is TRBJ1-3; D unresolved. Germline V gene lookup returns CDR1 SGHRS and CDR2 YFSETQ. Trimming pared 0 bases from V and 0 bases from J, leaving 13 bases between. CDR3 length: 17 amino acids. In DNA form, the CDR3 reads TGCGCCAGCAGCTTGGCCGGGCAGACGAACTCTGGAAACACCATATATTTT. The encoded protein is CASSLAGQTNSGNTIYF.

The chain employs TRBV29-1 and TRBJ1-2; 9 bases agree with TRBD1. The V gene end was trimmed by 5 bases and the J gene end by 1 base; junction bases not matched to a gene: 2. CDR1 SQVTM and CDR2 ANQGSEA come from the germline V gene. The CDR3 consists of 13 residues. In nucleotides, the CDR3 is TGCAGCGTTAAGGGACAGGGTAACTATGGCTACACCTTC. Amino acids: CSVKGQGNYGYTF. Variable domain in full (rest from reference TRBV29-1 and TRBJ1-2): SAVISQKPSRDICQRGTSLTIQCQVDSQVTMMFWYRQQPGQSLTLIATANQGSEATYESGFVIDKFPISRPNLTFSTLTVSNMSPEDSSIYLCSVKGQGNYGYTFGSGTRLTVV.

CDR3 sequence (DNA): TGTGCCAGCAGGGGCCCAATCAGGGGAGAGACCCAGTACTTC. Protein sequence: CASRGPIRGETQYF. This chain uses TRBV12-3 or TRBV12-4 with TRBJ2-5; D is possibly TRBD1 (6 bases). This CDR3 has 14 amino acids. Trimming took off 6 bases at V and 4 bases at J, with 15 bases between the two ends.

The count of this clonotype is one. This sequence joins TRBV12-3 or TRBV12-4 and TRBJ2-1, with 9 bases matching TRBD2. CDR3 size: 15 residues. With 6 bases clipped from V and 7 bases from J, the junction kept 10 bases outside the gene matches. The CDR3 loop reads CASSSGTSSINEQFF. CDR3 in DNA: TGTGCCAGCAGCTCCGGGACTAGCTCAATAAATGAGCAGTTCTTC.